The rows below give T cell receptor beta chains drawn from one sample of a study of cytomegalovirus exposure and HLA in healthy donors. Measured with immunoSEQ multiplex PCR; TCRdb has only the in-frame clones, and not every one. The sample contains around 150,000 clones, nearly 70% of which appear only once. The sequenced sample consisted of PBMCs. The receptors come from a man aged 25-45 years in good health and CMV-seropositive. The CDR3 runs from the conserved cysteine through the conserved F or W. D genes are given only for firm matches. Some rows mark clone size as missing; the rest say once, few, many or name a class of expanded clone.

clone size,J gene,D gene,V gene,CDR3 protein,CDR3 DNA
.,TRBJ2-1,TRBD2,TRBV4-1,CASREGVTREGGNEQFF,TGCGCCAGCAGAGAAGGCGTCACGCGGGAGGGTGGAAATGAGCAGTTCTTC
.,TRBJ2-1,TRBD2,TRBV28,CASSLVSGTVQFF,TGTGCCAGCAGTCTGGTTAGCGGGACCGTGCAGTTCTTC
.,TRBJ1-1,.,TRBV15,CATSRDLGAEAFF,TGTGCCACCAGCAGAGATTTGGGAGCTGAAGCTTTCTTT
.,TRBJ2-1,TRBD1,TRBV7-9,CASSSPTGRSSSYNEQFF,TGTGCCAGCAGCTCTCCGACAGGGCGGTCGAGCTCCTACAATGAGCAGTTCTTC
.,TRBJ1-5,.,TRBV2,CASLGTSDLGNQPRHF,TGTGCCAGCTTGGGGACAAGTGACTTGGGCAATCAGCCCCGGCATTTT
.,TRBJ1-2,TRBD1,TRBV27,CASKFGDRDDYGYTF,TGTGCCAGCAAGTTCGGCGACAGGGATGACTATGGCTACACCTTC
.,TRBJ1-2,.,TRBV19,CASSTHDRYYGYTF,TGTGCCAGTAGTACTCATGACAGATACTATGGCTACACCTTC
.,TRBJ2-1,.,TRBV5-5,CASSLVWDFNNEQFF,TGTGCCAGCAGCTTGGTTTGGGACTTCAACAATGAGCAGTTCTTC
.,TRBJ1-2,.,TRBV5-1,CASSPDSMRGYTF,TGCGCCAGCAGCCCGGACAGTATGCGTGGCTACACCTTC
.,TRBJ1-4,TRBD1,TRBV6-6,CASSPGQGAEKLFF,TGTGCCAGCAGCCCGGGACAGGGGGCTGAAAAACTGTTTTTT
.,TRBJ2-1,TRBD2,TRBV19,CASTLAGGPRNEQFF,TGTGCCAGTACCCTCGCGGGAGGGCCGCGGAATGAGCAGTTCTTC
.,TRBJ2-5,TRBD1,TRBV18,CASSQTGQGSATQETQYF,TGTGCCAGCTCACAAACGGGACAGGGTTCTGCCACGCAAGAGACCCAGTACTTC
.,TRBJ1-2,.,TRBV11-2,CASSQDFGRVSFYTF,TGTGCCAGCAGTCAGGATTTCGGCAGGGTCTCCTTCTACACCTTC
.,TRBJ2-2,.,TRBV5-1,CASSLVSSSGTGELFF,TGCGCCAGCAGCTTGGTGTCCAGTTCGGGCACCGGGGAGCTGTTTTTT
.,TRBJ2-5,.,TRBV11-2,CASSLDWFFQETQYF,TGTGCCAGCAGCCTTGACTGGTTTTTCCAAGAGACCCAGTACTTC
once,TRBJ1-2,TRBD1,TRBV7-9,CASSLISTGNGYTF,TGTGCCAGCAGCTTAATATCGACAGGGAATGGCTACACCTTC
.,TRBJ2-3,TRBD2,TRBV7-2,CASSLTLAGAGTDTQYF,TGTGCCAGCAGCCTTACCCTAGCGGGGGCGGGCACAGATACGCAGTATTTT
.,TRBJ2-3,.,TRBV5-4,CASQIQGTDTQYF,TGTGCCAGTCAAATTCAGGGGACAGATACGCAGTATTTT
.,TRBJ2-5,.,TRBV5-1,CASSLLFTQGYQETQYF,TGCGCCAGCAGCCTCCTTTTCACCCAGGGCTACCAAGAGACCCAGTACTTC
.,TRBJ1-4,.,TRBV27,CASSFLGRGSGEKLFF,TGTGCCAGCAGTTTTCTTGGGAGGGGTTCAGGTGAAAAACTGTTTTTT
.,TRBJ2-5,.,TRBV6-1,CASAVWFVETQYF,TGTGCCAGTGCGGTCTGGTTTGTGGAGACCCAGTACTTC
.,TRBJ2-7,.,TRBV21-1,CASSKVGRTGSYEQYF,TGTGCCAGCAGCAAAGTTGGTAGGACAGGATCCTACGAGCAGTACTTC
.,TRBJ2-3,TRBD2,TRBV28,CASTTSGSGTDTQYF,TGTGCCAGCACTACTAGCGGGAGTGGGACAGATACGCAGTATTTT
few,TRBJ1-1,TRBD1,TRBV28,CASSSSPGQLNTEAFF,TGTGCCAGCAGTTCTAGTCCGGGACAGTTGAACACTGAAGCTTTCTTT
few,TRBJ2-7,.,TRBV27,CASSLRWQVSSSTYEQYF,TGTGCCAGCAGTTTAAGGTGGCAGGTTTCTTCCAGTACCTACGAGCAGTACTTC
.,TRBJ2-4,.,TRBV6-5,CASSYRRDLTKNIQYF,TGTGCCAGCAGTTACAGGAGAGATCTGACCAAAAACATTCAGTACTTC
.,TRBJ2-3,TRBD2,TRBV7-3,CASSLTFERGVNFPQYF,TGTGCCAGCAGCTTAACGTTCGAGCGGGGAGTTAACTTCCCGCAGTATTTT
few,TRBJ1-6,.,TRBV6-5,CASSLDGREYNSPLHF,TGTGCCAGCAGTTTAGACGGACGGGAGTATAATTCACCCCTCCACTTT
.,TRBJ2-7,TRBD1,TRBV12-5,CASGLVRDRGLLHYSYEQYF,TGTGCTAGTGGTTTGGTCAGGGACAGGGGTCTACTCCACTATTCCTACGAGCAGTACTTC
few,TRBJ2-7,TRBD2,TRBV9,CASSGTSGGVYEQYF,TGTGCCAGCAGCGGGACTAGCGGGGGTGTCTACGAGCAGTACTTC
few,TRBJ1-1,.,TRBV5-4,CASSSPASGRNTEAFF,TGTGCCAGCAGCTCGCCCGCCTCAGGAAGGAACACTGAAGCTTTCTTT
.,TRBJ1-5,.,TRBV7-9,CSSSQGQFSQPQHF,TGTTCCAGCAGTCAAGGACAGTTCAGTCAGCCCCAGCATTTT
.,TRBJ2-7,.,TRBV5-4,CASSLGSVSYEQYF,TGTGCCAGCAGCTTGGGGTCGGTTTCGTACGAGCAGTACTTC
.,TRBJ2-7,TRBD2,TRBV5-5,CASSRGLISYEQYF,TGTGCCAGCAGCCGGGGACTAATCTCCTACGAGCAGTACTTC
.,TRBJ2-1,TRBD2,TRBV5-1,CASSFPAGATNNEQFF,TGCGCCAGCAGCTTTCCGGCGGGAGCTACGAACAATGAGCAGTTCTTC
.,TRBJ1-5,TRBD1,TRBV19,CASRTGGQPQHF,TGTGCCAGTAGGACAGGGGGACAGCCCCAGCATTTT
.,TRBJ1-6,TRBD1,TRBV2,CASSEGQANSPLHF,TGTGCCAGCAGTGAGGGACAGGCTAATTCACCCCTCCACTTT
.,TRBJ2-2,TRBD2,TRBV5-1,CASSGTNTGELFF,TGCGCCAGTAGCGGGACTAACACCGGGGAGCTGTTTTTT
.,TRBJ1-1,.,TRBV4-1,CASSQDGRGKKNTEAFF,TGCGCCAGCAGCCAAGATGGAAGGGGCAAAAAAAACACTGAAGCTTTCTTT
.,TRBJ2-3,.,TRBV5-1,CASSWGQADTQYF,TGCGCCAGCAGCTGGGGCCAAGCGGATACGCAGTATTTT
.,TRBJ1-1,.,TRBV25-1,CASSDPSRNTEAFF,TGTGCCAGCAGTGACCCTAGTCGGAACACTGAAGCTTTCTTT
.,TRBJ2-7,.,TRBV7-2,CASSPPGWSPSYEQYF,TGCGCCAGCAGCCCCCCGGGGTGGAGTCCCTCCTACGAGCAGTACTTC
.,TRBJ1-5,TRBD1,TRBV19,CASTGQAGQPQHF,TGTGCCAGTACGGGACAGGCCGGTCAGCCCCAGCATTTT
.,TRBJ2-7,TRBD1,TRBV7-9,CASSLSPGTEVTTRYEQYF,TGTGCCAGCAGCCTGTCCCCCGGGACAGAGGTTACTACGCGCTACGAGCAGTACTTC
.,TRBJ1-1,.,TRBV7-3,CASSVARNTEAFF,TGTGCCAGCAGCGTGGCCCGAAACACTGAAGCTTTCTTT
few,TRBJ2-7,TRBD1,TRBV6-5,CASSTGTGLYEQYF,TGTGCCAGCAGTACCGGGACAGGCCTTTACGAGCAGTACTTC
.,TRBJ2-7,TRBD1,TRBV5-1,CASSQGQGNYEQYF,TGCGCCAGCAGCCAAGGACAGGGGAACTACGAGCAGTACTTC
once,TRBJ1-4,TRBD1,TRBV28,CASSHPGQGGEKLFF,TGTGCCAGCAGTCATCCGGGACAGGGCGGTGAAAAACTGTTTTTT
.,TRBJ2-7,TRBD1,TRBV12-5,CASGFGQVGEQYF,TGTGCTAGTGGTTTTGGACAGGTTGGCGAGCAGTACTTC
few,TRBJ1-1,TRBD1,TRBV10-3,CAISGGQENTEAFF,TGTGCCATCAGTGGGGGACAGGAGAACACTGAAGCTTTCTTT
.,TRBJ1-4,TRBD1,TRBV27,CASSLNWQGGEKLFF,TGTGCCAGCAGTTTAAATTGGCAGGGGGGTGAAAAACTGTTTTTT
.,TRBJ2-1,.,TRBV5-6,CASSPRRLSVPYNEQFF,TGTGCCAGCAGCCCTAGACGTCTGTCGGTCCCCTACAATGAGCAGTTCTTC
.,TRBJ2-7,TRBD1,TRBV27,CASSTGDDEQYF,TGTGCCAGCAGCACAGGGGACGACGAGCAGTACTTC
few,TRBJ2-6,.,TRBV27,CASSLIGVRGANVLTF,TGTGCCAGCAGTCTTATAGGAGTGAGAGGGGCCAACGTCCTGACTTTC
few,TRBJ2-1,TRBD2,TRBV5-4,CASSRDGGGAISYNEQFF,TGTGCCAGCAGCCGGGACGGGGGGGGCGCAATTTCCTACAATGAGCAGTTCTTC